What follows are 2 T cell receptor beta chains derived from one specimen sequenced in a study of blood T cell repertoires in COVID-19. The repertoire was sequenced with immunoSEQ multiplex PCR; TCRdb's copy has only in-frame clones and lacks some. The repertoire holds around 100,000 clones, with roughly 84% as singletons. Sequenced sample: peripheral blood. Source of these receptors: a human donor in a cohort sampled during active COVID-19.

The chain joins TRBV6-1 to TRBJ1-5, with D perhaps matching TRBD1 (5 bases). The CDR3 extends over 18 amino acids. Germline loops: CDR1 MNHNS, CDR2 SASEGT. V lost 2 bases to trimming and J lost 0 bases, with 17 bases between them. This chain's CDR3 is CASSEQRGAARSNQPQHF. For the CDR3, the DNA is TGTGCCAGCAGTGAACAACGTGGGGCAGCCCGTAGCAATCAGCCCCAGCATTTT.

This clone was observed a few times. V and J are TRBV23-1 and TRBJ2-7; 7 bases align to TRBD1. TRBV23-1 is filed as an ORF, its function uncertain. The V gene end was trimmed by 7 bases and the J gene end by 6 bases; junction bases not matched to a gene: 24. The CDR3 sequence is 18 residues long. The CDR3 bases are TGCGCCAGCATACCCTTTAGGGGGCCAACCCCCAAAATTTGCGAGCAGTACTTC. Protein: CASIPFRGPTPKICEQYF.